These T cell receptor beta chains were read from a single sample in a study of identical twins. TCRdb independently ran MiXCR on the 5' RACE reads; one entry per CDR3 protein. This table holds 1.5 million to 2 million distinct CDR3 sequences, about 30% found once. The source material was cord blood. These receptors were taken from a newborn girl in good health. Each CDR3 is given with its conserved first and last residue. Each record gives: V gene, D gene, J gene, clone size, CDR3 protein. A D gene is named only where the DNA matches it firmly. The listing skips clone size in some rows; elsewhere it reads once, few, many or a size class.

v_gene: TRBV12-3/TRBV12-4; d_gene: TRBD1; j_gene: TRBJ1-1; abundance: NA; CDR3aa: CASSLADRGATEAFF
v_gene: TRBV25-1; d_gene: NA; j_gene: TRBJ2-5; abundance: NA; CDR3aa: CASRNSRAAGKETQYF
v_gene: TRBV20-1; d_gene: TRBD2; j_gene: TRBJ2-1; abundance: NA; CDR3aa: CSARGRTSGRMYQFF
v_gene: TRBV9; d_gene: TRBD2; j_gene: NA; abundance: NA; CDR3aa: CASSVTSGPYNEQYF
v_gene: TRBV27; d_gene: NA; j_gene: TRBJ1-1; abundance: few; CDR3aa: CASSPRLGTEAFF
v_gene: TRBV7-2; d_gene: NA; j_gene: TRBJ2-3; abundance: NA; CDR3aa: CASSFRDHRQYF
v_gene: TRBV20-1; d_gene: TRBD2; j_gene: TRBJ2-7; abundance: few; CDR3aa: CSARDWLADSSYEQYF
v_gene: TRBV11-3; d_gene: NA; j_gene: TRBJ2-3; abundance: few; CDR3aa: CASSSGRSQVDTQYF
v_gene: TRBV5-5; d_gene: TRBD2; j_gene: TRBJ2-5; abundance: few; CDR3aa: CASSSTAGGFAETQYF
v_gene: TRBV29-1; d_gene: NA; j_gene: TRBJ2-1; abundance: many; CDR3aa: CSVVRGLNEQFF
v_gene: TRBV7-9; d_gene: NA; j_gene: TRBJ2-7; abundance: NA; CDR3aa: CASSLDSRSYEQYF
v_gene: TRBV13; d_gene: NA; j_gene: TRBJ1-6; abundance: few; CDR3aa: CASSLGPGNYNSPLHF
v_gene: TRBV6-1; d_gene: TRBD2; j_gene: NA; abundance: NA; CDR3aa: CASSLPTSGGLYEQYF
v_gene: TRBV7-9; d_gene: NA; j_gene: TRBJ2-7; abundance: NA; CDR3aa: CASSPPGHPYEQYF
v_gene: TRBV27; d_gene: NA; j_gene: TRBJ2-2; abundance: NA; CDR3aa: CASSFSGYTGELFF
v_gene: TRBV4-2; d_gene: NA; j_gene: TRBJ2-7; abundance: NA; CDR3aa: CASSPHPGGSYYEQYF
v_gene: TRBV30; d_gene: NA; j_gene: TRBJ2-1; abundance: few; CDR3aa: CAWSPAYNEQFF
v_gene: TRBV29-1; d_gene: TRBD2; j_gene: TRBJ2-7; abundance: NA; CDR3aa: CSARPAGRSYEQYF
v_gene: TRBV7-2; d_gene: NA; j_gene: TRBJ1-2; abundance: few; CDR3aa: CASSTAQLPDSHTMGYTF
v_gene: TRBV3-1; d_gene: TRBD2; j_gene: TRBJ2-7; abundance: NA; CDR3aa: CASSQGRTSGTYEQYF
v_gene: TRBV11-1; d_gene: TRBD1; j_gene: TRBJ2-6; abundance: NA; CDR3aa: CASSSAIRGTGANVLTF
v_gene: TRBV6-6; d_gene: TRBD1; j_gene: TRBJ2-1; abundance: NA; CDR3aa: CASEGAQTYNEQFF
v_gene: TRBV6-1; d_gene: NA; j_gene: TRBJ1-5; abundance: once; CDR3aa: CASSEMAGRNQPQHF
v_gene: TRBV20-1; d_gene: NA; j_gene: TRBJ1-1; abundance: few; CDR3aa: CSARKGLMNTEAFF
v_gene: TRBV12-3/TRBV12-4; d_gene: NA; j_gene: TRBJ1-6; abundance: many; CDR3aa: CASSLQRDNSPLHF